The clone carrying this T cell receptor (beta chain) occurred many times. Its specificity is unknown. One junction end does not reproduce the germline sequence, and a read error may be involved. The data derive from a study of T cells in Graves' hyperthyroidism and ophthalmopathy. At the level of the study: Peripheral blood was obtained at initial diagnosis, preceding any treatment.

Germline CDR1 SSHAT, CDR2 FNYEAQ (reference sequence). The CDR3 has 14 amino acids. Lactation, pregnancy, other autoimmune disease or uncontrolled infection led to exclusion of patients. Whole-study results and caveats: Model output signaled ophthalmopathy a median roughly 6 months ahead of onset. Most expanded thyroid clonotypes above 0.001 recurred in blood.

RNA transcripts yielded amplified TCR beta CDR3 regions. TCR CDR3 regions were first amplified by RT-PCR with HTBI primers. TCRdb reanalysed the multiplex PCR reads using MiXCR and keeps one entry per CDR3 protein. This table has nearly 600,000 distinct CDR3 sequences, approximately 14% appearing once. The J gene is TRBJ2-3, the V gene TRBV7-7, with no clear D. The sequencing input was blood. The TCR comes from a woman under 30 with Graves' ophthalmopathy. CDR3 region: CASSLRSGTDTQYF. The CDR3 region has the DNA TGTGCTAGCAGCTTAAGGTCGGGCACAGATACGCAGTATTTT.